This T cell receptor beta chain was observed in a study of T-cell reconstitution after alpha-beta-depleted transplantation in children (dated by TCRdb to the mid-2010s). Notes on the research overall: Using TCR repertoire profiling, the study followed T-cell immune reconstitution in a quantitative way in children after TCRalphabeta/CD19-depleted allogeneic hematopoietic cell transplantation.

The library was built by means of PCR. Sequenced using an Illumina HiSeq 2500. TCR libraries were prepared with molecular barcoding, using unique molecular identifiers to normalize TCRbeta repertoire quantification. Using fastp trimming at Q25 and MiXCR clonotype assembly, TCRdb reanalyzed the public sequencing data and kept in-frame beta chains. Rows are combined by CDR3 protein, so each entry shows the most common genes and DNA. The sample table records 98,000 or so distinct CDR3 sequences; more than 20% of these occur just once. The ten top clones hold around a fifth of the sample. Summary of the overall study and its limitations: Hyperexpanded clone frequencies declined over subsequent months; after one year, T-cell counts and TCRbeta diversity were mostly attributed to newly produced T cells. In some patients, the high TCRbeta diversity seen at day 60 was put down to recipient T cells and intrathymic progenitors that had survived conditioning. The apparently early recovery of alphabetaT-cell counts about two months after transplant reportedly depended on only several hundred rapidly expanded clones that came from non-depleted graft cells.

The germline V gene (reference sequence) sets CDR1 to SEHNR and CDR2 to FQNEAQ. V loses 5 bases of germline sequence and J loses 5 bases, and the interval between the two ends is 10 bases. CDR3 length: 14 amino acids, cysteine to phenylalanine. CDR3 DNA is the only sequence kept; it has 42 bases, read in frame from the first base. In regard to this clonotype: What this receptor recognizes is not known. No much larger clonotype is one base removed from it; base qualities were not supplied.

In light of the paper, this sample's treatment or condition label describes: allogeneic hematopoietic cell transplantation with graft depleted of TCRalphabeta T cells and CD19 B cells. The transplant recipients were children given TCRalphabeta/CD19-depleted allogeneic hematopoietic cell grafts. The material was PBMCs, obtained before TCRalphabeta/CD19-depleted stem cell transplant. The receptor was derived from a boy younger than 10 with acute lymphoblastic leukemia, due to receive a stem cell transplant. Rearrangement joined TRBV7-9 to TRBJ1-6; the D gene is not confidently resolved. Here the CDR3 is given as CASSPKDHNSPLHF. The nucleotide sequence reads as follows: TGTGCCAGCAGCCCGAAGGACCATAATTCACCCCTCCACTTT. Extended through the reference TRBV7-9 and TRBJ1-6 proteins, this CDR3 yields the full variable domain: DTGVSQNPRHKITKRGQNVTFRCDPISEHNRLYWYRQTLGQGPEFLTYFQNEAQLEKSRLLSDRFSAERPKGSFSTLEIQRTEQGDSAMYLCASSPKDHNSPLHFGNGTRLTVT.